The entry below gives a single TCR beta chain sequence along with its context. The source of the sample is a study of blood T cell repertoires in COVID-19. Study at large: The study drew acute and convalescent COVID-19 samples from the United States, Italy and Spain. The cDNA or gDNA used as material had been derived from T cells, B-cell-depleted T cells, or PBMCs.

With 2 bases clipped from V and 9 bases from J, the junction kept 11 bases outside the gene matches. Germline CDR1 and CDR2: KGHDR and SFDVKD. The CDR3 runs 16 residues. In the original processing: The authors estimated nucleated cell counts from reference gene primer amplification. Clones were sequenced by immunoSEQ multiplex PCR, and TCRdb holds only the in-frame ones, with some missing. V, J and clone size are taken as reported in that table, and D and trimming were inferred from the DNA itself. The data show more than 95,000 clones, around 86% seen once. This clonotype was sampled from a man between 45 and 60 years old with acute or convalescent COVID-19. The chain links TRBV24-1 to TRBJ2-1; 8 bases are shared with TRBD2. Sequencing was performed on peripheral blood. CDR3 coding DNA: TGTGCCACCAGTGATTCGCGTCGCGGGGGGCTAGTTGAGCAGTTCTTC. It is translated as CATSDSRRGGLVEQFF.